This passage covers 31 T cell receptor beta chains from one sample sequenced in a study of shared clonotypes between healthy human individuals. Produced via immunoSEQ multiplex PCR; TCRdb's table is partial and in-frame only. The sample has about half a million clones; about four fifths are singletons. The sample comprised PBMCs. These receptors originate from a woman in her thirties or forties in good health. Some clones in this sample may be carry-over from other donors' samples.

The rearrangement joins TRBV28 to TRBJ2-1; no reliable D call. Germline V CDR1 and CDR2: MDHEN, SYDVKM. Trimming took 2 bases from V and 15 from J, leaving 14 bases between them. The length of the CDR3 is 12 residues. CDR3 region: CASSLSLDPLFF. The CDR3 region has the DNA TGTGCCAGCAGTTTAAGTTTGGACCCCCTGTTCTTC.

The V and J genes are TRBV11-2 and TRBJ2-7; the D is unclear. From germline, CDR1 is SGHAT and CDR2 FQNNGV. The V gene lost 1 base and the J gene lost 3 bases, with 10 bases spanning the gap. The CDR3 loop spans 14 amino acids. The DNA of the CDR3 is TGTGCCAGCAGCTTAGCCCACTCGGGCTACGAGCAGTACTTC. It codes for CASSLAHSGYEQYF.

This rearrangement joins TRBV19 to TRBJ2-1; 10 bases agree with TRBD2. J was trimmed by 7 bases and V by 1 base; bases with no gene match: 7. Germline V gives CDR1 LNHDA, CDR2 SQIVND (reference sequence). CDR3 size: 16 residues. The DNA of the CDR3 is TGTGCCAGTAGTATAGTAGCGGGAGCGGGAGGGAATGAGCAGTTCTTC. Protein sequence: CASSIVAGAGGNEQFF.

The rearrangement uses TRBV9 and TRBJ2-2, with D possibly matching TRBD1 (6 bases). CDR3 length: 12 amino acids. Germline CDR1 is SGDLS and CDR2 is YYNGEE. The V end lost 5 bases, the J end lost 7 bases, and 9 bases lay between the germline ends. CDR3 amino acids: CASSLQGGELFF. Written as DNA, the CDR3 is TGTGCCAGCAGTTTACAGGGCGGGGAGCTGTTTTTT.

This CDR3 reads CASSTIPGTGDAGELFF. The CDR3 DNA reads as TGTGCCAGTAGTACTATTCCCGGGACAGGGGACGCCGGGGAGCTGTTTTTT. The chain employs TRBV19 and TRBJ2-2; 10 bases are a match to TRBD1. The CDR3 consists of 17 residues. In germline, CDR1 is LNHDA, CDR2 SQIVND (reference sequence). Trimming removed 4 bases from V and 6 bases from J; junction bases left unmatched: 11.

This chain's CDR3 is CASSIRQPATNEKLFF. DNA for the CDR3: TGCGCCAGCAGCATTCGACAGCCTGCAACTAATGAAAAACTGTTTTTT. This chain connects TRBV5-1 to TRBJ1-4, with TRBD1 as a possible D gene (5 bases). Trimming took 4 bases from V and 0 from J, leaving 13 bases between them. Germline values: CDR1 SGHRS, CDR2 YFSETQ. The CDR3 sequence is 16 residues long.

The chain has TRBV28 and TRBJ1-5; TRBD1 matches 7 bases. Per the germline V gene, CDR1 is MDHEN and CDR2 is SYDVKM. The CDR3 covers 19 residues. Trimming took 3 bases from V and 6 from J; bases not matched to a gene: 20. CDR3 sequence: CASSFMRLRDRKHRQPQHF. The DNA of the CDR3 is TGTGCCAGCAGTTTTATGCGACTCCGGGACAGAAAGCATCGTCAGCCCCAGCATTTT.

This clone showed up just once. The genes are TRBV2 and TRBJ2-3; D unclear. Germline CDR1 is SNHLY and CDR2 is FYNNEI. With 4 bases removed from V and 0 bases from J, the gap between germline ends came to 8 bases. The CDR3 is made up of 14 amino acids. This CDR3 reads CASSALVSTDTQYF. CDR3 sequence (DNA): TGTGCCAGCAGTGCCCTGGTTAGCACAGATACGCAGTATTTT. Drawing the rest from reference TRBV2 and TRBJ2-3, the complete variable domain is EPEVTQTPSHQVTQMGQEVILRCVPISNHLYFYWYRQILGQKVEFLVSFYNNEISEKSEIFDDQFSVERPDGSNFTLKIRSTKLEDSAMYFCASSALVSTDTQYFGPGTRLTVL.

The chain employs TRBV4-1 and TRBJ2-7, with 10 nucleotides matching TRBD2. CDR3 size: 17 residues. Germline CDR1 reads MGHRA; CDR2 reads YSYEKL. After removal of 0 bases from V and 0 bases from J, the junction contained 5 bases not matched to a gene. The CDR3 reads CASSQDLAGVSSYEQYF. The CDR3, as DNA: TGCGCCAGCAGCCAAGATCTAGCGGGGGTCAGCTCCTACGAGCAGTACTTC.

This clone appeared many times. This rearrangement joins TRBV9 to TRBJ2-1; no reliable D call. Trimming took off 3 bases at V and 0 bases at J, with 13 bases between the two ends. The germline gives CDR1 SGDLS, CDR2 YYNGEE. The CDR3 sequence is 16 residues long. CDR3: CASSGRRPGSYNEQFF. CDR3 nucleotides: TGTGCCAGCAGCGGTCGACGACCGGGCTCCTACAATGAGCAGTTCTTC.

This clone has a count of ten or more. The V call is TRBV7-2, the J call TRBJ1-1; D gene uncertain. Per germline, CDR1 SGHTA and CDR2 FQGNSA. This CDR3 comprises 13 residues. The V gene lost 8 bases and the J gene lost 0 bases, with 10 bases spanning the gap. Here the CDR3 DNA reads TGTGCCAGCGCGGGAACAGTGAACACTGAAGCTTTCTTT. Translation: CASAGTVNTEAFF.

The rearrangement links TRBV2 to TRBJ2-1; no firm D call. The V gene's germline CDR1 is SNHLY and CDR2 FYNNEI. Trimming shortened V by 7 bases and J by 6 bases, and 10 bases separated the two germline ends. This CDR3 has 12 amino acids. This chain's CDR3 is CASTLNSNEQFF. CDR3 bases: TGTGCCAGCACCTTGAATAGCAATGAGCAGTTCTTC.

This clone was detected a few times. CDR3: CAWGGNIHSYGYTF. In DNA, the CDR3 is TGTGCCTGGGGAGGGAACATTCATTCCTATGGCTACACCTTC. This chain uses TRBV30 with TRBJ1-2; D is unresolved. Germline loops: CDR1 GTSNPN, CDR2 SVGIG (reference sequence). V was clipped by 5 bases and J by 4 bases, with 17 bases between them. The CDR3 contains 14 residues.

The V call is TRBV5-1, the J call TRBJ2-1; possible D gene TRBD2, 5 bases. Germline assignment: CDR1 SGHRS and CDR2 YFSETQ. The CDR3 runs to 15 residues. Trimming pared 2 bases from V and 5 bases from J, leaving 14 bases between. The CDR3 nucleotides are TGCGCCAGCAGCTTAGAGGGCTTCCAAAACAATGAGCAGTTCTTC. Translated, it gives CASSLEGFQNNEQFF.

The J gene is TRBJ2-1, the V gene TRBV11-2, with 9 bases fitting TRBD1. Germline CDR1 is SGHAT and CDR2 is FQNNGV. The CDR3 spans 16 residues. Trimming removed 1 base from V and 8 bases from J; junction bases left unmatched: 9. CDR3 region: CASSLVTGGLKDEQFF. DNA for the CDR3: TGTGCCAGCAGCTTAGTTACAGGGGGCCTTAAGGATGAGCAGTTCTTC.

In the case of this clone: At the DNA level, this CDR3 is encoded by other sequences in the same sample as well. In DNA, the CDR3 is TGTGCCAGCTCACCGACAGGCTACGAGCAGTACTTC. Residues: CASSPTGYEQYF. The chain joins TRBV18 to TRBJ2-7; tentatively, D is TRBD1 (6 bases). V was shortened by 3 bases and J by 3 bases, with 6 bases between the two germline ends. This CDR3 contains 12 residues. The germline V gene encodes CDR1 KGHSH and CDR2 LQKENI.

The rearrangement joins TRBV19 to TRBJ2-2, with a weak D call TRBD1 (6 bases). This CDR3 contains 12 residues. V was trimmed by 7 bases and J by 5 bases, leaving 8 bases between them. Germline loops: CDR1 LNHDA, CDR2 SQIVND (reference sequence). The CDR3 protein is CASTQGTGELFF. CDR3 nucleotides: TGTGCCAGTACACAGGGAACCGGGGAGCTGTTTTTT.

This clone was detected only a few times. The rearrangement uses TRBV4-3 and TRBJ2-1; D is undetermined. The germline V gene encodes CDR1 LGHNA and CDR2 YSLEER. The ends were cut back, 4 bases at V and 0 bases at J, with 13 bases in the middle. This CDR3 comprises 16 residues. This chain's CDR3 is CASSPSRRSSYNEQFF. CDR3 in DNA: TGCGCCAGCAGCCCAAGTCGACGGAGCTCCTACAATGAGCAGTTCTTC.

This clone occurred a few times. Additional DNA sequences in this sample encode the identical CDR3. The CDR3 loop is CASSPPSSYEQYF. The CDR3 coding sequence is TGTGCCAGCAGTCCGCCGAGCTCCTACGAGCAGTACTTC. The V call is TRBV28, the J call TRBJ2-7, with D hard to call. Germline loops: CDR1 MDHEN, CDR2 SYDVKM. With 5 bases removed from V and 0 bases from J, the gap between germline ends came to 8 bases. This CDR3 is 13 amino acids long.

The V and J genes are TRBV28 and TRBJ2-1; perhaps TRBD1 as D (6 bases). Trimming removed 0 bases from V and 7 bases from J, with 10 bases in between. Germline lookup yields CDR1 MDHEN and CDR2 SYDVKM. CDR3 length: 14 residues. CDR3 sequence: CASSLWQGRNEQFF. CDR3 nucleotides: TGTGCCAGCAGTTTATGGCAGGGGCGGAATGAGCAGTTCTTC. Full variable domain (remainder filled in from reference TRBV28 and TRBJ2-1): DVKVTQSSRYLVKRTGEKVFLECVQDMDHENMFWYRQDPGLGLRLIYFSYDVKMKEKGDIPEGYSVSREKKERFSLILESASTNQTSMYLCASSLWQGRNEQFFGPGTRLTVL.

The gene calls are TRBV11-2 and TRBJ2-7; 12 nucleotides align to TRBD2. V trimming: 5 bases; J trimming: 2 bases; junction bases outside the gene matches: 4. There are 15 residues in the CDR3. The germline gives CDR1 SGHAT, CDR2 FQNNGV. The CDR3 spells CASSPLAGGAYEQYF. CDR3 DNA sequence: TGTGCCAGCAGCCCTCTAGCGGGAGGGGCCTACGAGCAGTACTTC.

This rearrangement joins TRBV29-1 to TRBJ2-7; possible D gene TRBD2, 6 bases. In germline, CDR1 is SQVTM, CDR2 ANQGSEA. Trimming pared 4 bases from V and 2 bases from J, leaving 15 bases between. The CDR3 spans 14 residues. The DNA of the CDR3 is TGCAGCGTTGTCCATAGCGGAGGTACCTACGAGCAGTACTTC. The encoded protein is CSVVHSGGTYEQYF.

This clone showed up just a few times. The rearrangement joins TRBV27 to TRBJ2-7; possible D gene TRBD2, 6 bases. This CDR3 is 14 amino acids long. Germline V CDR1 and CDR2: MNHEY, SMNVEV (reference sequence). Trimming took off 2 bases at V and 2 bases at J, with 10 bases between the two ends. The CDR3 spells CASSLNGSPYEQYF. Written as DNA, the CDR3 is TGTGCCAGCAGTTTAAACGGGAGTCCCTACGAGCAGTACTTC.

This clone was counted a few times. The gene calls are TRBV5-6 and TRBJ1-1; 10 nucleotides agree with TRBD1. This CDR3 is built from 16 residues. Germline V gives CDR1 SGHDT, CDR2 YYEEEE. With 4 bases clipped from V and 1 base from J, the junction kept 7 bases outside the gene matches. Here the CDR3 reads CASSTGTGVGNTEAFF. Here the CDR3 DNA reads TGTGCCAGCAGCACAGGGACAGGGGTGGGGAACACTGAAGCTTTCTTT. The full variable domain, in which reference TRBV5-6 and TRBJ1-1 provide the parts outside the CDR3, is DAGVTQSPTHLIKTRGQQVTLRCSPKSGHDTVSWYQQALGQGPQFIFQYYEEEERQRGNFPDRFSGHQFPNYSSELNVNALLLGDSALYLCASSTGTGVGNTEAFFGQGTRLTVV.

The chain combines TRBV28 with TRBJ2-3; no clear D gene. This CDR3 has 12 residues. V was trimmed by 5 bases and J by 2 bases, leaving 5 bases between them. Germline loops: CDR1 MDHEN, CDR2 SYDVKM. Written as DNA, the CDR3 is TGTGCCAGCAGTACCTCCACAGATACGCAGTATTTT. It translates to CASSTSTDTQYF.

The chain recombines TRBV9 with TRBJ2-6; D gene uncertain. The CDR3 is 17 residues long. Germline CDR1 is SGDLS and CDR2 is YYNGEE. Trimming removed 0 bases at V and 0 bases at J, with 10 bases between. The CDR3: CASSVATLISGANVLTF. CDR3 nucleotide sequence: TGTGCCAGCAGCGTAGCTACTCTCATCTCTGGGGCCAACGTCCTGACTTTC.

The chain combines TRBV5-6 with TRBJ1-6; D might be TRBD1 (6 bases). The V gene lost 6 bases and the J gene lost 4 bases, with 14 bases spanning the gap. Germline CDR1 SGHDT, CDR2 YYEEEE. CDR3 length equals 15 residues. CDR3: CASNPGQSYNSPLHF. CDR3 nucleotides: TGTGCCAGCAACCCCGGACAGAGTTATAATTCACCCCTCCACTTT.

The chain couples TRBV6-1 to TRBJ2-5; tentatively, D is TRBD2 (6 bases). This CDR3 comprises 15 residues. V lost 1 base and J 1 base, leaving 10 bases between the germline ends. Per the germline V gene, CDR1 is MNHNS and CDR2 is SASEGT. CDR3: CASSEVEGFQETQYF. CDR3 bases: TGTGCCAGCAGTGAAGTGGAGGGTTTCCAAGAGACCCAGTACTTC.

This clone was seen a handful of times. CDR3 nucleotide sequence: TGCGCCAGCAGCTTGGCCCAGGACGATTATGGCTACACCTTC. This sequence encodes CASSLAQDDYGYTF. This chain joins TRBV5-1 and TRBJ1-2; no reliable D call. Germline V CDR1 and CDR2: SGHRS, YFSETQ. Trimming took 0 bases from V and 5 from J, leaving 11 bases between them. The CDR3 sequence is 14 residues long.

J is TRBJ1-1 and V is TRBV6-6; maybe TRBD1 (5 bases). The germline gives CDR1 MNHNY, CDR2 SVGAGI (reference sequence). The CDR3 consists of 13 residues. Trimming cost V 6 bases and J 1 base, with 9 bases left between them. DNA of the CDR3: TGTGCCAGCAGCTTGACAGAGAACACTGAAGCTTTCTTT. Translating gives CASSLTENTEAFF.

The chain is built from TRBV5-5 and TRBJ2-7; 10 nucleotides line up with TRBD2. This CDR3 is built from 17 residues. V was pared by 4 bases and J by 4 bases, with 14 bases of the junction left unmatched. Looked up from germline, CDR1 is SGHKS and CDR2 is YYEKEE (reference sequence). CDR3 bases: TGTGCCAGCAGCCCGCAGGGGCTAGCGGGAGATCCGTACGAGCAGTACTTC. It specifies CASSPQGLAGDPYEQYF.